This is a list of T cell receptor beta chains from one sample in a study of immune cell composition in non-small cell lung cancer. Method: immunoSEQ multiplex PCR; TCRdb's copy keeps in-frame clones and lacks some. Of about 2,200 clones in the sample, about 70% were seen once. The sequenced sample consisted of non-adjacent lung tissue. These receptors all come from a human donor with non-small cell lung cancer. Each CDR3 is given with its conserved first and last residue. Each record gives: clone size, CDR3 length, V gene, D gene, J gene, CDR3 DNA, CDR3 protein. A D gene is named only where the DNA matches it firmly. Not all rows give a size; the values are once, few, many and, for expanded clones, a class.

>NA|16|TRBV5-1|TRBD2|TRBJ2-7
TGCGCCAGCAGCTTGAAGGCTAGCGGGGGGCGGGGCGAGCAGTACTTC
CASSLKASGGRGEQYF
>NA|14|TRBV6-5|NA|TRBJ1-5
TGTGCCAGCAGTCGTAAGGGGGAGTATCAGCCCCAGCATTTT
CASSRKGEYQPQHF
>NA|14|TRBV6-1|TRBD1|TRBJ1-1
TGTGCCAGCGTCCCGACAGGGGGAATTTCTGAAGCTTTCTTT
CASVPTGGISEAFF
>large|14|TRBV7-2|TRBD1|TRBJ1-1
TGTGCCAGCAGCTTGACAGGGGGGAACACTGAAGCTTTCTTT
CASSLTGGNTEAFF
>NA|15|TRBV2|TRBD1|TRBJ2-7
TGTGCCAGCACCAGAGACCGGGACAGCTCCTACGAGCAGTACTTC
CASTRDRDSSYEQYF
>few|13|TRBV7-3|NA|TRBJ1-1
TGTGCCAGCAGCGTTGACAGGTACACTGAAGCTTTCTTT
CASSVDRYTEAFF
>once|15|TRBV7-2|NA|TRBJ1-1
TGTGCCAGCAGCCCCCACGGGGGGGGTGGCACTGAAGCTTTCTTT
CASSPHGGGGTEAFF
>few|14|TRBV6-5|TRBD1|TRBJ1-1
TGTGCCAGCAGTCAGAGGACAGGGAACACTGAAGCTTTCTTT
CASSQRTGNTEAFF
>NA|14|TRBV7-2|TRBD2|TRBJ2-7
TGTGCCAGCAGCCCCTGGACTAGCGGCTACGAGCAGTACTTC
CASSPWTSGYEQYF
>NA|17|TRBV7-3|NA|TRBJ2-1
TGTGCCAGCAGCTCATCTTTGGGAGGGGGGGCTGGGAATGAGCAGTTCTTC
CASSSSLGGGAGNEQFF
>NA|17|TRBV5-1|TRBD1|TRBJ2-3
TGCGCCAGCAGCCCAGGTCACGGGACAGCTAGCACAGATACGCAGTATTTT
CASSPGHGTASTDTQYF
>NA|15|TRBV5-5|NA|TRBJ1-2
TGTGCCAGCAGCCCTGGGGGGGACAATAACTATGGCTACACCTTC
CASSPGGDNNYGYTF
>NA|14|TRBV6-6|NA|TRBJ2-7
TGTGCCAGCACCCTCGGAGGGGTTGCCTACGAGCAGTACTTC
CASTLGGVAYEQYF
>NA|16|TRBV6-6|TRBD2|TRBJ2-1
TGTGCCAGCACCCACGGACTAGCGGGGGGTGACAATGAGCAGTTCTTC
CASTHGLAGGDNEQFF
>few|13|TRBV5-1|NA|TRBJ1-2
TGCGCCAGCAGAGTAGACAGAAACTATGGCTACACCTTC
CASRVDRNYGYTF
>few|15|TRBV13|NA|TRBJ1-3
TGTGCCAGCAGCGATTCACGGGTCTCTGGAAACACCATATATTTT
CASSDSRVSGNTIYF
>NA|16|TRBV9|TRBD2|TRBJ2-1
TGTGCCAGCAGCCCCCTCGGGGCTAGCGGGGGGGCAGAGCAGTTCTTC
CASSPLGASGGAEQFF
>few|13|TRBV6-5|NA|TRBJ2-1
TGTGCCAGCAGTTACCGCGCCTACAATGAGCAGTTCTTC
CASSYRAYNEQFF
>NA|14|TRBV5-1|NA|TRBJ1-2
TGCGCCAGCAGCTTCGGGGACGGGGGTGGTGGCTACACCTTC
CASSFGDGGGGYTF
>few|20|TRBV21-1|NA|TRBJ2-3
TGTGCCAGCAGCAAAGGGACTCTCGGACTAGCGGGGGCAAGGGCAGATACGCAGTATTTT
CASSKGTLGLAGARADTQYF
>once|13|TRBV5-7|NA|TRBJ2-7
TGTGCCAGCAGCTCGGGGACATGCTACGAGCAGTACTTC
CASSSGTCYEQYF
>NA|16|TRBV11-3|TRBD2|TRBJ2-7
TGTGCCAGCAGCTTAGAGCGGGGGGGAGGATCCTACGAGCAGTACTTC
CASSLERGGGSYEQYF
>NA|16|TRBV11-3|TRBD1|TRBJ1-2
TGTGCCAGCAGCTTAGATCTAGGGGGCGCAGACTATGGCTACACCTTC
CASSLDLGGADYGYTF
>NA|15|TRBV4-3|NA|TRBJ1-4
TGCGCCAGCAGCCAAGAATGGCAGGGTTATGAAAAACTGTTTTTT
CASSQEWQGYEKLFF
>NA|17|TRBV11-3|TRBD2|TRBJ2-7
TGTGCCAGCAGCTTAGAGGCTCCAAGCGGGGGAGCCTACGAGCAGTACTTC
CASSLEAPSGGAYEQYF
>NA|15|TRBV7-2|TRBD1|TRBJ1-3
TGTGCCAGCAGCTATACCGGGACAGGGAGTAACACCATATATTTT
CASSYTGTGSNTIYF
>NA|14|TRBV6-6|NA|TRBJ2-1
TGTGCCAGCAAGGGGGAGTCGGAGTACAATGAGCAGTTCTTC
CASKGESEYNEQFF
>NA|15|TRBV29-1|NA|TRBJ2-2
TGCAGCGGCTGTAGAGGGCAGGCGAACACCGGGGAGCTGTTTTTT
CSGCRGQANTGELFF
>large|15|TRBV6-6|NA|TRBJ1-1
TGTGCCAGCAGTTACTCCGGGACTCAAAACACTGAAGCTTTCTTT
CASSYSGTQNTEAFF
>few|15|TRBV5-1|NA|TRBJ2-5
TGCGCCAGCAGCTTGGGGGACCGGGGGTCCGAGACCCAGTACTTC
CASSLGDRGSETQYF
>large|15|TRBV6-6|TRBD1|TRBJ1-1
TGTGCCAGCAGTTACTCAGGGACAGTCGACACTGAAGCTTTCTTT
CASSYSGTVDTEAFF
>medium-sized|13|TRBV6-5|TRBD1|TRBJ2-7
TGTGCCAGCAGGTCGGACAGGTTGAGCGAGCAGTACTTC
CASRSDRLSEQYF
>NA|14|TRBV11-3|NA|TRBJ1-1
TGTGCCAGCAGCGGGGCCACGGGGAACACTGAAGCTTTCTTT
CASSGATGNTEAFF
>large|16|TRBV5-4|NA|TRBJ2-2
TGTGCCAGCAGCCCGGGGAAGTGGACTACCACCGGGGAGCTGTTTTTT
CASSPGKWTTTGELFF
>few|14|TRBV9|TRBD2|TRBJ2-3
TGTGCCAGCAGCGTAGAGCCTAGCGGAGGTACGCAGTATTTT
CASSVEPSGGTQYF
>NA|15|TRBV4-3|NA|TRBJ1-4
TGCGCCAGCAGCCAAGGTACCAGGGAGGATGAGCTACTGTTTTTT
CASSQGTREDELLFF
>NA|14|TRBV7-9|TRBD1|TRBJ1-1
TGTGCCAGCAGCTACGGGCAGGGGGCGGATGAAGCTTTCTTT
CASSYGQGADEAFF
>NA|15|TRBV6-1|NA|TRBJ1-4
TGTGCCAGCAGTGAATCAGGGTTGGCCCGGGAAAAACTGTTTTTT
CASSESGLAREKLFF
>once|16|TRBV27|NA|TRBJ2-4
TGTGCCAGCAGTTTATCGCGGGGAGATAGGGAAAACATTCAGTACTTC
CASSLSRGDRENIQYF
>few|13|TRBV18|TRBD1|TRBJ1-2
TGTGCCAGCTCGCCGGACAGGGTCTATGGCTACACCTTC
CASSPDRVYGYTF
>few|14|TRBV11-2|NA|TRBJ2-5
TGTGCCAGCAGCTTCCAGGGTAGTAGCACCTTATCGTACTTC
CASSFQGSSTLSYF
>few|17|TRBV18|TRBD2|TRBJ2-1
TGTGCCAGCTCACCCCAGACCCCCAGCGGGGGGACCAATGAGCAGTTCTTC
CASSPQTPSGGTNEQFF
>NA|18|TRBV11-3|NA|TRBJ1-1
TGTGCCAGCAGCTTAAGGGCAGGGCTAGGCGGACTGAACACTGAAGCTTTCTTT
CASSLRAGLGGLNTEAFF
>NA|14|TRBV5-1|TRBD1|TRBJ2-1
TGCGCCAGCAGCTTTGGCCCGACAGGGAATGAGCAGTTCTTC
CASSFGPTGNEQFF
>NA|13|TRBV7-8|NA|TRBJ2-1
TGTGCCAGCAGTGTGGACTTGAACAATGAGCAGTTCTTC
CASSVDLNNEQFF
>once|15|TRBV18|TRBD2|TRBJ2-1
TGTGCCAGCTCACCACGCGGGGGGGCGTTAAATGAGCAGTTCTTC
CASSPRGGALNEQFF
>NA|16|TRBV5-1|NA|TRBJ1-1
TGCGCCAGCAGCTTGATACGCGCCGATGAGAACACTGAAGCTTTCTTT
CASSLIRADENTEAFF
>NA|15|TRBV11-3|TRBD2|TRBJ2-3
TGTGCCAGCAGCTACCTAGCGGGGAGCACAGATACGCAGTATTTT
CASSYLAGSTDTQYF
>large|15|TRBV6-1|TRBD1|TRBJ1-1
TGTGCCAGCAGTGAAATCACAGGGGTCGGGACTGAAGCTTTCTTT
CASSEITGVGTEAFF
>NA|15|TRBV11-3|NA|TRBJ1-2
TGTGCCAGCAGCTTAGATCTCGCAGGGGTGAGCGGCTACACCTTC
CASSLDLAGVSGYTF
>NA|17|TRBV2|TRBD1|TRBJ1-3
TGTGCCAGCACGAGCGAGGGACAGATGTTCTTTGGAAACACCATATATTTT
CASTSEGQMFFGNTIYF
>NA|15|TRBV2|TRBD1|TRBJ1-1
TGTGCCAGCAGTCCATCGGGACAGACAAACACTGAAGCTTTCTTT
CASSPSGQTNTEAFF
>once|13|TRBV19|NA|TRBJ2-2
TGTGCCAGTAGTACCATCAATCCCGGGGAGCTGTTTTTT
CASSTINPGELFF
>large|16|TRBV23-1|TRBD1|TRBJ1-5
TGCGCCAGCAGTCCATATACAGGGGGGGACAATCAGCCCCAGCATTTT
CASSPYTGGDNQPQHF
>NA|15|TRBV5-4|TRBD2|TRBJ2-7
TGTGCCAGCAGCTTGGACGGCGGGGGGGCGGGCGAGCAGTACTTC
CASSLDGGGAGEQYF